Below are 5 T cell receptor beta chains sequenced from a single sample in a study of beta chain features in type 1 diabetes. Study results and caveats: Among all four CD4+ subsets, Type 1 diabetes patients had TCRB CDR3s that were moderately but significantly shorter.

Their recognized antigens are unknown. The isolated RNA, all of it, was reverse transcribed, so expressed TCRB transcripts were what got sequenced. The protocol was immunoSEQ multiplex PCR, while the TCRdb copy is restricted to in-frame clones and leaves out a portion. The sample has around 340,000 clones; approximately 9.7% are singletons. The sequencing sample was made of central memory CD4+ T cells from blood. These TCRs come from a man aged 30-40 years with type 1 diabetes.

This clone was seen a few times. CDR3 amino acids: CASSDPPGQGFSPLHF. CDR3 coding DNA: TGTGCCAGCAGTGATCCCCCGGGACAGGGATTCTCACCCCTCCACTTT. This chain uses TRBV25-1 with TRBJ1-6, with 9 bases that match TRBD1. The CDR3 is 16 amino acids. The germline gives CDR1 MGHDK, CDR2 SYGVNS. Unmatched junction bases numbered 10, after V lost 3 bases and J lost 10 bases.

In this sample, this clone turned up a few times. The chain combines TRBV19 with TRBJ2-4; D could derive from TRBD1 or TRBD2 (5 bases each). Trimming shortened V by 4 bases and J by 3 bases, and 16 bases separated the two germline ends. CDR3 length equals 16 residues. Looked up from germline, CDR1 is LNHDA and CDR2 is SQIVND (reference sequence). CDR3 coding DNA: TGTGCCAGTAGTAGGTCCGGGGACGGTAACAAAAACATTCAGTACTTC. Translation: CASSRSGDGNKNIQYF.

The J gene is TRBJ2-1, the V gene TRBV6-6; no firm D call. The V and J ends lost 4 bases and 10 bases respectively, with 11 bases between them. The germline gives CDR1 MNHNY, CDR2 SVGAGI (reference sequence). CDR3 length: 12 amino acids. CDR3 sequence: CASSSGPGEQFF. The CDR3 DNA reads as TGTGCCAGCAGTTCTGGACCCGGGGAGCAGTTCTTC.

This clone showed up just a few times. This chain joins TRBV7-2 and TRBJ1-2; D is unresolved. This CDR3 has 14 amino acids. CDR1 SGHTA and CDR2 FQGNSA come from the germline V gene. Trimming took 3 bases from V and 7 from J, leaving 15 bases between them. CDR3 in amino acids: CASSFLDTIRGYTF. CDR3 DNA sequence: TGTGCCAGCAGCTTCTTAGACACTATTCGTGGCTACACCTTC.

This clone has at least ten counts. The V gene is TRBV5-1, the J gene TRBJ2-2, with 11 bases matching TRBD1. The CDR3 is made up of 14 amino acids. Germline CDR1 is SGHRS and CDR2 is YFSETQ. The trim removed 7 bases at V and 6 bases at J, leaving 5 bases unmatched. CDR3 sequence reads: CASRGQGASGELFF. In nucleotides, the CDR3 is TGCGCCAGCCGCGGACAGGGGGCGTCCGGGGAGCTGTTTTTT.